The TCR beta chain under discussion was sequenced for a study of T-cell memory formation after mild COVID-19. The CDR3 extends over 15 amino acids. Trimming stripped 4 bases from V and 0 bases from J, with 12 bases between. CDR1 is SGHDT and CDR2 is YYEEEE in the germline V gene. A single record per CDR3 protein comes from TCRdb applying MiXCR to the 5' RACE reads. The data show just under 150,000 distinct CDR3 sequences, with approximately 5.7% seen just once and about 2% held by the top ten. Many counts were recorded for this clonotype. The specimen was PBMCs or a T cell subset sorted from them (not recorded which). This TCR came from an adult woman who had mild COVID-19 (a few samples of this study predate the infection). Cell type and time point are not known. The chain links TRBV5-6 to TRBJ2-3; no reliable D call. Here the CDR3 DNA reads TGTGCCAGCAGCCCGACGGTATCTAGCACAGATACGCAGTATTTT. As protein: CASSPTVSSTDTQYF.